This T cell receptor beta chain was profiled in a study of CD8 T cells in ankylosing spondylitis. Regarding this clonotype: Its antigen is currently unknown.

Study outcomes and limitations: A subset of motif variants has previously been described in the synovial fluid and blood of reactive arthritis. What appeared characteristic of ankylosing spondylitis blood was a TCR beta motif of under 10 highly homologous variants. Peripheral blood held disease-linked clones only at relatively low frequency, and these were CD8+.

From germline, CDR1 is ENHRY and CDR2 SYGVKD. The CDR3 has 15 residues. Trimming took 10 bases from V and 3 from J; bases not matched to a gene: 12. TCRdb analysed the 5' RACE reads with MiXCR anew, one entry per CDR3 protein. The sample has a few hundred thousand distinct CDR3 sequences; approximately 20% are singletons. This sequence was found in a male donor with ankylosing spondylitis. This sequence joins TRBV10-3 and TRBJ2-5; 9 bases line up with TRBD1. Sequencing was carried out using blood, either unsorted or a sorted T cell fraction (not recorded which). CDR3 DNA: TGTGCCACAACTTACGCCGGGACAGGGAAAGAGACCCAGTACTTC. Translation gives CATTYAGTGKETQYF.